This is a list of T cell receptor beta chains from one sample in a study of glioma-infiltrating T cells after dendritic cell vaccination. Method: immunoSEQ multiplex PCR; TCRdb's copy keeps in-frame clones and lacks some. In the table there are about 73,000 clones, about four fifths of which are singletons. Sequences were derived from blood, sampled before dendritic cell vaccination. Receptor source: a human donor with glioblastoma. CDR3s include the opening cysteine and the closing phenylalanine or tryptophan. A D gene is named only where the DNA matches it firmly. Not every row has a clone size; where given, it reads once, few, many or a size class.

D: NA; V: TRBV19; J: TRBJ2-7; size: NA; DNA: TGTGCCAGTAGTTCCTCGGGACTGACCTCCTACGAGCAGTACTTC; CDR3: CASSSSGLTSYEQYF
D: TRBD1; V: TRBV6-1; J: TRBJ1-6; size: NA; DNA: TGTGCCACACCACAGGGGAGGCTCTATAATTCACCCCTCCACTTT; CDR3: CATPQGRLYNSPLHF
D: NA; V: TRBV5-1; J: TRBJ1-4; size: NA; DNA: TGCGCCAGCAGCGACCCGGGGTCAGAAAATGAAAAACTGTTTTTT; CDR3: CASSDPGSENEKLFF
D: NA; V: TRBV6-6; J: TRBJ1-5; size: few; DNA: TGTGCCAGCAGTACCCGGACGGGGGGCAATCAGCCCCAGCATTTT; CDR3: CASSTRTGGNQPQHF
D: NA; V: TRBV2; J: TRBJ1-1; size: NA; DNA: TGTGCCAGCAGGCGGGAGAGGGGAGAACAAAAGAACACTGAAGCTTTCTTT; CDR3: CASRRERGEQKNTEAFF
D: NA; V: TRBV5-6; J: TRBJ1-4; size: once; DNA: TGTGCCAGCAGCTTACAACAGGAGCGGGCTAATGAAAAGCTGTTTTTT; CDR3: CASSLQQERANEKLFF
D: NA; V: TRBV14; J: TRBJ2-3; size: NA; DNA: TGTGCCAGCAGCCCAGGGTACACGGCTGATACGCAGTATTTT; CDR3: CASSPGYTADTQYF
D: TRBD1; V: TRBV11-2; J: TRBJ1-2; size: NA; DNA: TGTGCCAGCAGCTTAGTAGGAGACAGGGGCCAGGGCTACACCTTC; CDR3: CASSLVGDRGQGYTF
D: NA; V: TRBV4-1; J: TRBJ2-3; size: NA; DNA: TGCGCCAGCAGCCAGGTCCTAGGTACGCAGTATTTT; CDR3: CASSQVLGTQYF
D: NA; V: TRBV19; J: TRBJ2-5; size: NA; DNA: TGTGCCAGTAAGGATGTGGGGGCCGGAGAGACCCAGTACTTC; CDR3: CASKDVGAGETQYF
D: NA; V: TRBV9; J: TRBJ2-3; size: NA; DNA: TGTGCCAGCAGCGTTACTCTTGCAGATACGCAGTATTTT; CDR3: CASSVTLADTQYF
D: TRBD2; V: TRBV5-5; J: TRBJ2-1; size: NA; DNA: TGTGCCAGCAGCCCGGGACTAGCGGGAGGTGGGACCTACAATGAGCAGTTCTTC; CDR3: CASSPGLAGGGTYNEQFF
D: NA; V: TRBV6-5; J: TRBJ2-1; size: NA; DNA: TGTGCCAGCAGTTACGGGGGGGCCGGATACAATGAGCAGTTCTTC; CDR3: CASSYGGAGYNEQFF
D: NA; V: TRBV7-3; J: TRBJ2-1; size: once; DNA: TGTGCCAGCAGCATTCAGGGAAATGAGCAGTTCTTC; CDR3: CASSIQGNEQFF
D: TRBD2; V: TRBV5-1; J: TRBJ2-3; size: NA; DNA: TGCGCCAGCAGCTTGGAACTAGCGGGAGACACAGATACGCAGTATTTT; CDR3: CASSLELAGDTDTQYF
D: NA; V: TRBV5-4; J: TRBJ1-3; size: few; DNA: TGTGCCAGCAGCTTGGGAAGGGGTATAGGAAACACCATATATTTT; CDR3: CASSLGRGIGNTIYF
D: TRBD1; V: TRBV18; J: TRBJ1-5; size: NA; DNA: TGTGCCAGCTCACCCGGCCAGGGGGATCAGCCCCAGCATTTT; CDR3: CASSPGQGDQPQHF
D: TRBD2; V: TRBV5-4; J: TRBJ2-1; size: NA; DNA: TGTGCCAGCAGCCCAGAGCGGGAGTATAGGAATGAGCAGTTCTTC; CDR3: CASSPEREYRNEQFF
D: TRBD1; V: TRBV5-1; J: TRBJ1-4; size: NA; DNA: TGCGCCAGCAGCTTGCTGGGACAGTTCAATGAAAAACTGTTTTTT; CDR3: CASSLLGQFNEKLFF
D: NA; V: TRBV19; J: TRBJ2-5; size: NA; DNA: TGTGCCAGTAGTATTGGCGGATCTCGCCAAGAGACCCAGTACTTC; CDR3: CASSIGGSRQETQYF
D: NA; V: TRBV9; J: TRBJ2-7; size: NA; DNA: TGTGCCAGCAGTCCTTTGCAGGGACAATACGAGCAGTACTTC; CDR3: CASSPLQGQYEQYF
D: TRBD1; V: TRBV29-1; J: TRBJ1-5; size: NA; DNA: TGCAGCGTGGCGACAGGGAGCAATCAGCCCCAGCATTTT; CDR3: CSVATGSNQPQHF
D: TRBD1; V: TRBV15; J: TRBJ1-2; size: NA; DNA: TGTGCCACCAGCAGGCCGGGACAGGGCGCCTATGGCTACACCTTC; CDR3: CATSRPGQGAYGYTF
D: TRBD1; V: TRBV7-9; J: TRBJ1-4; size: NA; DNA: TGTGCCAGCAGCGTTCGGAACCCGGGACAGAGTAATGAAAAACTGTTTTTT; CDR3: CASSVRNPGQSNEKLFF
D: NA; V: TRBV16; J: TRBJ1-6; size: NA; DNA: TGTGCCAGCAGCCAAGGCGGGACGAGTGGGGATTCACCCCTCCACTTT; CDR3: CASSQGGTSGDSPLHF
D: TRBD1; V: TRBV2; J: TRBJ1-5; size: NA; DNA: TGTGCCAGCAGCTCCGAGGCCGGGACAGGGAATCAGCCCCAGCATTTT; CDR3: CASSSEAGTGNQPQHF
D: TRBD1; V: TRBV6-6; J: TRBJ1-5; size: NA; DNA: TGTGCCAGCCGGGACAGGGGTTATAGCAATCAGCCCCAGCATTTT; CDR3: CASRDRGYSNQPQHF
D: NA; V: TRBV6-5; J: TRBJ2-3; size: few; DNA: TGTGCCAGCAGTGACATGCGTACGCAGTATTTT; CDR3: CASSDMRTQYF
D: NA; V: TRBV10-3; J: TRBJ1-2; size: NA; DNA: TGTGCCATCAGTGAGTCGTCTTTCGGACAGTCCTATGGCTACACCTTC; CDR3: CAISESSFGQSYGYTF
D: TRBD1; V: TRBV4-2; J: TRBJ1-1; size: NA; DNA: TGTGCCAGCAGCCAGGCAGGGACAGGGGGCGGGAAGACTGAAGCTTTCTTT; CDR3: CASSQAGTGGGKTEAFF
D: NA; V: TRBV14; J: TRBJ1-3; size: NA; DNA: TGTGCCAGCAGCTCCAGACAGACGTCCTCTGGAAACACCATATATTTT; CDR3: CASSSRQTSSGNTIYF
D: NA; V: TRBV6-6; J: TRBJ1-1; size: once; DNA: TGTGCCAGCAGAAGGACAGTGAACACTGAAGCTTTCTTT; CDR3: CASRRTVNTEAFF
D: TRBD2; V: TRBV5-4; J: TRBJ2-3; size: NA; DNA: TGTGCCAGCAGCTTGGGTGCCCTAGCGGGGGGGCTCCGGACAGATACGCAGTATTTT; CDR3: CASSLGALAGGLRTDTQYF
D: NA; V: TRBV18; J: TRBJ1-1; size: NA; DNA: TGTGCCAGCTCACCACAGGGGGATGCTGAAGCTTTCTTT; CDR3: CASSPQGDAEAFF
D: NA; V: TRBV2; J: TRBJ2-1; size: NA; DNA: TGTGCCAGCAGACAACAACCCCCGGGGGGCCCCTACAATGAGCAGTTCTTC; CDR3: CASRQQPPGGPYNEQFF
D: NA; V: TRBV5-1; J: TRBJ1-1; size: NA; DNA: TGCGCCAGCAGCGACAACTGGAACACTGAAGCTTTCTTT; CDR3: CASSDNWNTEAFF
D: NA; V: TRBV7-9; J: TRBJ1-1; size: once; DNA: TGTGCCAGCAGCTCGACCTCGGGGGGGGGAGCTGAAGCTTTCTTT; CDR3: CASSSTSGGGAEAFF
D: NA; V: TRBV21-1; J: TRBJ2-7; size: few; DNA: TGTGCCAGCAGCAAAATGCGGGGGGGCTCCTACGAGCAGTACTTC; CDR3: CASSKMRGGSYEQYF
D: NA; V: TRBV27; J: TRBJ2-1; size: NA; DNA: TGTGCCAGCAGCTTCGGAGGACCCGAGGGGCAGTTCTTC; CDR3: CASSFGGPEGQFF
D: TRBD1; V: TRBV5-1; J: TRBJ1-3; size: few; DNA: TGCGCCAGCAGCTTGGGGGACAGCTCTGGAAACACCATATATTTT; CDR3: CASSLGDSSGNTIYF
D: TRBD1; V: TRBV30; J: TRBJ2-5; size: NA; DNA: TGTGCCTGGAGCGCCTACAGGGGGACCCAAGAGACCCAGTACTTC; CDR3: CAWSAYRGTQETQYF
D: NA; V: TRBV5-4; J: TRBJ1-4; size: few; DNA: TGTGCCAGCAGCTCGGGGGGACGGAATAATGAAAAACTGTTTTTT; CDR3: CASSSGGRNNEKLFF
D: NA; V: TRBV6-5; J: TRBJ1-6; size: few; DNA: TGTGCCAGCAGCCGACCGGGGAATGATTCACCCCTCCACTTT; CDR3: CASSRPGNDSPLHF
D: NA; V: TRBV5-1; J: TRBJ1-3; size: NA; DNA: TGCGCCAGCAGCTTGGTAACAGGCTCTGGAAACACCATATATTTT; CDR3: CASSLVTGSGNTIYF
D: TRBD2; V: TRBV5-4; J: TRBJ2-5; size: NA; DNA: TGTGCCAGCAGCGCGTCGGGACTAGCCGGGGAGACCCAGTACTTC; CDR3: CASSASGLAGETQYF
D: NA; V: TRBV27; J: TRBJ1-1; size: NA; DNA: TGTGCCAGCAGTTTATCCACAGGCGGGGGAACTGAAGCTTTCTTT; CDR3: CASSLSTGGGTEAFF
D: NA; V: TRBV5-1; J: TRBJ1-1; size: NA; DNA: TGCGCCAGCAGCTTGCCTGGGGCCAGCTGGGACACTGAAGCTTTCTTT; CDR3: CASSLPGASWDTEAFF
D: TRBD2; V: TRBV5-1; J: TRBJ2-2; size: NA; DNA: TGCGCCAGCAGCTTGTTCGGGGGGGAGTCCGGGGAGCTGTTTTTT; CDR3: CASSLFGGESGELFF
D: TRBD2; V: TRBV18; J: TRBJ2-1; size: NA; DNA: TGTGCCACACAAGCGGGAGCTGGCCATGAGCAGTTCTTC; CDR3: CATQAGAGHEQFF
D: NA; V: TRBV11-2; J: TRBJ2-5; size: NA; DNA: TGTGCCAGCAGCTTAGTATTGGGAGTAGGGGAGACCCAGTACTTC; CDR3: CASSLVLGVGETQYF
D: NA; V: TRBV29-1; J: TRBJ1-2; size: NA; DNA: TGCAGCGTTCCCCCGGACAGACCTAACTATGGCTACACCTTC; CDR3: CSVPPDRPNYGYTF
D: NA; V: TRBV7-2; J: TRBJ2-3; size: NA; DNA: TGTGCCAGCAGCCCCCGGCGGGGACTCACAGATACGCAGTATTTT; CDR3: CASSPRRGLTDTQYF
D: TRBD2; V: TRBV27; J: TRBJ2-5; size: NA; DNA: TGTGCCAGCAGTTTTCTACTAGCGGGAGAATTGCACTTC; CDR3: CASSFLLAGELHF
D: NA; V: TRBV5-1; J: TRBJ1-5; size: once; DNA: TGCGCCAGCAGCCCGTGGGGCCAAAGCAATCAGCCCCAGCATTTT; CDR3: CASSPWGQSNQPQHF
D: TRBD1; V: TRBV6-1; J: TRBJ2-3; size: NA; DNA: TGTGCCAGCAGTGCCCGGGACAGGCGTACAGATACGCAGTATTTT; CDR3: CASSARDRRTDTQYF